Listed below are T cell receptor beta chains from one sample, sequenced in a study of T cells in Graves' hyperthyroidism and ophthalmopathy. TCRdb passed the multiplex PCR reads through MiXCR, listing each CDR3 protein once. The sample has approximately 610,000 distinct CDR3 sequences; around 17% are singletons. What was sequenced was blood. The receptors here all came from a young woman with Graves' hyperthyroidism. Both conserved end residues are part of each CDR3. Each record gives: D gene, clone size, J gene, V gene, CDR3 protein, CDR3 DNA. The D gene is left open where the match is weak. Clone size, where shown, is once, few, many, or a class for clones that have expanded.

NA,many,TRBJ2-3,TRBV10-3,CASGAGTSTDTQYF,TGTGCCTCCGGGGCGGGGACTAGCACAGATACGCAGTATTTT
TRBD1,many,TRBJ2-1,TRBV24-1,CATSDDRAFYNEQFF,TGTGCCACCAGTGACGACAGGGCCTTCTACAATGAGCAGTTCTTC
NA,many,TRBJ1-1,TRBV10-1,CASSVSGGTEAFF,TGCGCCAGCAGTGTCAGTGGGGGTACTGAAGCTTTCTTT
NA,many,TRBJ2-3,TRBV15,CATSKGPTVSSTDTQYF,TGTGCCACCAGCAAAGGTCCGACAGTCTCTAGCACAGATACGCAGTATTTT
TRBD1,many,TRBJ1-1,TRBV3-1,CASSRRQGDTEAFF,TGTGCCAGCAGCAGACGACAGGGGGACACTGAAGCTTTCTTT
NA,many,TRBJ2-7,TRBV20-1,CSARAGTTYEQYF,TGCAGTGCTAGAGCCGGGACAACCTACGAGCAGTACTTC
TRBD1,NA,TRBJ2-7,TRBV6-8,CASSAPGQAFSYEQYF,TGTGCCAGCAGTGCCCCGGGACAGGCATTCTCCTACGAGCAGTACTTC
TRBD2,many,TRBJ2-3,TRBV7-9,CASSRGVSGRADTQYF,TGTGCCAGCAGCCGAGGCGTTAGCGGGAGGGCAGATACGCAGTATTTT
TRBD1,many,TRBJ2-2,TRBV5-5,CASSNRQGGNTGELFF,TGTGCCAGCAGCAATCGACAGGGTGGAAACACCGGGGAGCTGTTTTTT
NA,NA,TRBJ1-5,TRBV19,CASGWPQHF,TGTGCCAGTGGTTGGCCCCAGCATTTT
NA,few,TRBJ2-7,TRBV20-1,CSARARNSYEQYF,TGCAGTGCTAGAGCGCGCAACTCCTACGAGCAGTACTTC
NA,NA,TRBJ2-1,TRBV25-1,CASRRLGNEQFF,TGTGCCAGCAGGAGGCTAGGGAATGAGCAGTTCTTC
NA,many,TRBJ1-4,TRBV12-3/TRBV12-4,CASSLMQGIASMKLFF,TGTGCCAGCAGTTTAATGCAGGGGATCGCATCTATGAAACTGTTTTTT
NA,NA,TRBJ2-7,TRBV20-1,CSASVRQGYEQYF,TGCAGTGCTAGTGTACGGCAGGGCTACGAGCAGTACTTC
TRBD1,few,TRBJ2-3,TRBV15,CATSREGGQGYTDTQYF,TGTGCCACCAGCAGAGAGGGAGGACAGGGTTACACAGATACGCAGTATTTT
TRBD2,NA,TRBJ2-3,TRBV7-9,CASSRFSGGFTDTQYF,TGTGCCAGCAGCCGCTTCAGCGGGGGGTTCACAGATACGCAGTATTTT
NA,NA,TRBJ2-2,TRBV20-1,CSARGLDVTGELFF,TGCAGTGCTCGAGGGTTGGACGTAACCGGGGAGCTGTTTTTT
NA,NA,TRBJ2-1,TRBV6-5,CASSDSLAGSYNEQFF,TGTGCCAGCAGTGACTCCCTGGCGGGGTCCTACAATGAGCAGTTCTTC
NA,many,TRBJ1-3,TRBV24-1,CATSDLSAGNTIYF,TGTGCCACCAGTGATTTGTCGGCTGGAAACACCATATATTTT
NA,NA,TRBJ2-3,TRBV20-1,CSAPDGGRDTQYF,TGCAGTGCTCCCGATGGCGGACGGGATACGCAGTATTTT
TRBD2,many,TRBJ2-2,TRBV7-2,CASSLTSGSTGELFF,TGTGCCAGCAGTTTAACTAGCGGCAGCACCGGGGAGCTGTTTTTT
NA,many,TRBJ1-2,TRBV5-1,CASSLEMKGNYGYTF,TGCGCCAGCAGCTTGGAAATGAAGGGTAACTATGGCTACACCTTC
TRBD1,NA,TRBJ1-3,TRBV6-5,CASSLEAGQSGNTIYF,TGTGCCAGCAGTTTGGAGGCGGGACAGTCTGGAAACACCATATATTTT
TRBD2,many,TRBJ2-3,TRBV28,CASSSGLYSDTQYF,TGTGCCAGCAGTTCGGGACTATACTCAGATACGCAGTATTTT
TRBD1,many,TRBJ1-1,TRBV3-1,CASSQNLEGTGAFF,TGTGCCAGCAGCCAAAACCTGGAGGGGACAGGAGCTTTCTTT
NA,few,TRBJ2-2,TRBV6-5,CASSYEVPHTGELVF,TGTGCCAGCAGTTACGAGGTCCCCCACACCGGGGAGCTGGTTTTT
NA,NA,TRBJ1-5,TRBV19,CASTPQTAANQPQHF,TGTGCCAGTACCCCTCAAACGGCAGCGAATCAGCCCCAGCATTTT
NA,few,TRBJ1-6,TRBV3-1,CASSQVARDSPLHF,TGTGCCAGCAGCCAAGTGGCACGGGATTCACCCCTCCACTTT
NA,NA,TRBJ2-7,TRBV10-3,CATGGRESSYEQYF,TGTGCCACCGGGGGCAGGGAAAGCTCCTACGAGCAGTACTTC
NA,once,TRBJ2-2,TRBV5-1,CASSLGGRVPNTGELFF,TGCGCCAGCAGCTTGGGAGGCCGGGTTCCGAACACCGGGGAGCTGTTTTTT
NA,few,TRBJ2-3,TRBV13,CASSPQTGGIDTQYF,TGTGCCAGCAGCCCTCAAACGGGGGGCATAGATACGCAGTATTTT
NA,NA,TRBJ2-7,TRBV7-9,CASSPTTGMDYEQYF,TGTGCCAGCAGCCCAACGACAGGCATGGACTACGAGCAGTACTTC
TRBD2,few,TRBJ2-3,TRBV5-1,CASSLVLAVTDTQYF,TGCGCCAGCAGCTTGGTTCTAGCGGTGACAGATACGCAGTATTTT
TRBD2,many,TRBJ2-1,TRBV30,CAWSAGLAPGDEQFF,TGTGCCTGGAGTGCGGGACTAGCTCCGGGCGATGAGCAGTTCTTC
NA,many,TRBJ1-1,TRBV3-1,CASSQAREGHAEAFF,TGTGCCAGCAGCCAAGCCCGTGAGGGTCATGCTGAAGCTTTCTTT
TRBD1,NA,TRBJ2-2,TRBV4-3,CASSQVVGTDNTGELFF,TGCGCCAGCAGCCAAGTGGTCGGGACAGACAACACCGGGGAGCTGTTTTTT
NA,NA,TRBJ1-2,TRBV18,CASSPPLLQGNGYTF,TGTGCCAGCTCACCACCGTTATTGCAGGGGAATGGCTACACCTTC
NA,NA,TRBJ1-1,TRBV4-3,CASSPADGVNTEAFF,TGCGCCAGCAGCCCCGCGGACGGCGTAAACACTGAAGCTTTCTTT
NA,many,TRBJ2-3,TRBV7-2,CASRTGPDTQYF,TGTGCCAGCAGGACTGGCCCAGATACGCAGTATTTT
TRBD2,many,TRBJ2-1,TRBV7-9,CASSSPASGDNEQFF,TGTGCCAGCAGCTCGCCGGCTAGCGGAGACAATGAGCAGTTCTTC
TRBD2,many,TRBJ2-1,TRBV11-2,CASSFLGLAGDPYNEQFF,TGTGCCAGCAGCTTCCTGGGACTAGCGGGAGACCCCTACAATGAGCAGTTCTTC
TRBD1,many,TRBJ1-5,TRBV15,CATSREGQGGQPQHF,TGTGCCACCAGCAGAGAGGGACAGGGCGGTCAGCCCCAGCATTTT
NA,many,TRBJ2-3,TRBV9,CASSGTVSTDTQYF,TGTGCCAGCAGCGGGACGGTTAGCACAGATACGCAGTATTTT
NA,NA,TRBJ1-2,TRBV28,CASSFSGANGYTF,TGTGCCAGCAGTTTTTCGGGGGCTAATGGCTACACCTTC
NA,many,TRBJ1-2,TRBV28,CASRVTGFAGSYGYTF,TGTGCCAGCAGGGTTACGGGTTTCGCGGGGAGCTATGGCTACACCTTC
TRBD2,many,TRBJ2-7,TRBV20-1,CSARDPTSGSDEQYF,TGCAGTGCTAGAGATCCGACTAGCGGGAGTGACGAGCAGTACTTC
NA,NA,TRBJ2-1,TRBV6-1,CASSSEGNSYNEQFF,TGTGCCAGCAGTAGTGAGGGAAACTCCTACAATGAGCAGTTCTTC
NA,few,TRBJ1-5,TRBV15,CATSRDGDQPQHF,TGTGCCACCAGCAGGGACGGGGATCAGCCCCAGCATTTT